The 7 T cell receptor beta chains given below trace back to one sample, sequenced in a study of blood T cells in healthy people across ages. Through a sample-barcoded 5' primer and a J-beta primer mix, a second PCR was run for about 7 to 12 cycles. TCRdb reprocessed the 5' RACE reads via MiXCR and lists one record per CDR3 protein. Of around 700,000 distinct CDR3 sequences listed, roughly 25% are singletons. This same sample was also part of a study on T cells of mothers and their children.

Sequenced input: blood. The source of these receptors is a boy aged 5-17 years in good health.

The chain is built from TRBV24-1 and TRBJ2-2; tentative D call: TRBD2 (5 bases). Germline CDR1 is KGHDR and CDR2 is SFDVKD. The CDR3 is 16 residues long. Between the trimmed V and J ends, which lost 9 bases and 0 bases, there was a span of 16 bases. The chain's CDR3 is CATATPAGANTGELFF. The CDR3, as DNA: TGTGCCACCGCGACTCCGGCGGGCGCGAACACCGGGGAGCTGTTTTTT.

The chain joins TRBV5-1 to TRBJ2-1; perhaps TRBD2 as D (8 bases). Germline lookup yields CDR1 SGHRS and CDR2 YFSETQ. CDR3 length: 17 residues. V was pared by 4 bases and J by 0 bases, with 17 bases between. DNA of the CDR3: TGCGCCAGCAGCCGGGAGGGGGCGGGGGCCTCCTACAATGAGCAGTTCTTC. This translates into CASSREGAGASYNEQFF.

The CDR3 spells CASSLTGTGELFF. Written as DNA, the CDR3 is TGTGCCAGCAGTTTAACTGGGACCGGGGAGCTGTTTTTT. The chain links TRBV12-3 or TRBV12-4 to TRBJ2-2; D is undetermined. This CDR3 is built from 13 residues. V was shortened by 2 bases and J by 5 bases, with 6 bases between the two germline ends.

This clonotype was recorded once. The chain carries TRBV5-1 and TRBJ2-7; 7 positions agree with TRBD1. The J segment lost 4 bases and the V segment lost 4 bases, leaving 8 bases of the junction unmatched. Germline CDR1 and CDR2: SGHRS and YFSETQ. This CDR3 comprises 14 residues. The CDR3 sequence: CASSLQGNLYEQYF. The DNA of the CDR3 is TGCGCCAGCAGCCTACAGGGGAATCTGTACGAGCAGTACTTC.

This clonotype came up a few times. The J gene is TRBJ2-7, the V gene TRBV6-2 or TRBV6-3; D is unclear. The germline V gene has CDR1 MNHEY and CDR2 SVGEGT. The V end was cut by 6 bases, the J end by 2 bases, with 11 bases between. CDR3 length equals 13 residues. CDR3 nucleotides: TGTGCCAGCAGCCGACCCCAGACCTACGAGCAGTACTTC. Translated: CASSRPQTYEQYF.

This rearrangement joins TRBV29-1 to TRBJ2-1; 10 bases align to TRBD2. V shed 0 bases and J 9 bases; nucleotides not matched to a gene: 11. Looked up from germline, CDR1 is SQVTM and CDR2 is ANQGSEA. The CDR3 has 16 residues. The CDR3 DNA reads TGCAGCGTTGAAGATCGAAGCGGGGGGGCGCGGGGTGAGCAGTTCTTC. This encodes CSVEDRSGGARGEQFF.

This clonotype was recorded a few times. V is TRBV12-3 or TRBV12-4 and J is TRBJ2-1; tentative D call: TRBD1 (6 bases). The CDR3 consists of 10 residues. With 8 bases removed from V and 13 bases from J, the gap between germline ends came to 12 bases. In DNA, the CDR3 is TGTGCCAGCGGGTACAGGGTACAGTTCTTC. Protein product: CASGYRVQFF.